The TCR beta chain described here comes from a study of blood T cell repertoires in COVID-19 (dated by TCRdb to the early 2020s). With respect to the entire study: Collaborator samples came from the United States, Italy and Spain and covered acute and convalescent phases of COVID-19. The prospective study material was composed of cDNA or gDNA derived from T cells, B-cell-depleted T cells, or PBMCs. The dataset comprised deeply sampled blood TCRbeta repertoires from subjects exposed to, actively infected with, or recovered from COVID-19. A freely available public database, intended as a resource for researchers studying the immune response to SARS-CoV-2, is where the repertoires were released. Samples came from the ongoing ImmuneRACE study (first 160 participants) plus 1,254 subjects from 6 global collaborators. Sample metadata almost always included a de-identified subject ID, COVID-19 status, age in years and sex. Where HLA class I and class II types were available, the types were taken from metadata supplied by the sample provider, not from assay-based typing.

Participants in the prospective study were enrolled through a virtual design, were aged about 18 to 89 years, and lived in approximately 25 United States geographic areas. To assign participants to cohorts, the prospective study relied on clinical history that participants themselves reported in a screening survey and a study questionnaire. For ImmuneRACE Cohort 3, a participant was defined as recovered based on two consecutive negative NP/OP PCR tests, clearance by a healthcare professional, or resolution of symptoms. In the prospective study, mobile phlebotomists collected whole blood, serum and a nasopharyngeal or oropharyngeal swab from each participant. Participants in the prospective study had the option to provide additional blood draws and questionnaires over a roughly 2-month period. Before DNA extraction, blood samples from the prospective study were shipped at room temperature or frozen.

The immunoSEQ Assay, a bias-controlled multiplex PCR, was used to amplify TCRbeta CDR3 regions from genomic DNA. Under the source paper's analysis protocol: Nucleated cell counts per sample were estimated from amplification of reference gene primers within the assay. Sequence reads were collapsed and filtered to measure the absolute abundance of every unique TCRbeta CDR3 rearrangement. For each sample, productive Simpson clonality was calculated by taking the square root of Simpson's diversity index across productive rearrangements. The immuneACCESS repertoire file appears here via TCRdb, limited to in-frame rearrangements. These files lack a portion of the clones; in checked studies, under half of the deficit traces to unresolved V genes, and the cause of the others is not known. V, J and clone size derive from that table, while D and trimming were established from the DNA sequence. The sample table lists 200,000 to 250,000 clones, 82% of them with a count of one. The ten largest clonotypes hold roughly 3.5% of the sample.

CDR1 LGHDT and CDR2 YNNKEL are derived from the germline V gene (reference sequence). The CDR3, from cysteine to phenylalanine, totals 15 residues. Kept here is only the CDR3 DNA, which spans 45 bases and is read in frame from base 1. Trimmed from V: 6 bases; trimmed from J: 1 base; junction bases lacking a gene match: 3. Points the paper makes about the study in general: The quantity of clinical and demographic metadata differed by source and by participant and was supplied without curation.

About this clone itself: Its antigen remains undetermined. Nothing much larger sits one base from this clone, and base qualities are not available.

Recombination connected TRBV3-1 (or the pseudogene TRBV3-2) to TRBJ2-2; the junction holds 9 bases that match TRBD2. Sequencing was carried out using PBMCs or T cells enriched from blood (not recorded which). This sequence originates from a woman aged 60-75 years who had recovered from COVID-19. The sequenced DNA is TGTGCCAGCAGTGGACTAGCGAGGAACACCGGGGAGCTGTTTTTT. This codes for CASSGLARNTGELFF.